This TCR beta chain was documented in a study of control samples from healthy donors and cancer patients. This clone has just one count. This CDR3 is 15 amino acids long. J gave up 5 bases and V 5 bases, and 12 bases lay outside the gene matches. The germline gives CDR1 SQVTM, CDR2 ANQGSEA. Measured with immunoSEQ multiplex PCR; TCRdb has only the in-frame clones, and not every one. The repertoire holds around 140,000 clones, with 80% to 95% as singletons. Sequencing input: blood. The source of this sequence is a man in his late teens or twenties in good health. The J gene is TRBJ1-2, the V gene TRBV29-1; 9 bases match TRBD1. The DNA of the CDR3 is TGCAGCGTTCACACTGGATCACAGGGGGCGTATGGCTACACCTTC. This sequence encodes CSVHTGSQGAYGYTF.